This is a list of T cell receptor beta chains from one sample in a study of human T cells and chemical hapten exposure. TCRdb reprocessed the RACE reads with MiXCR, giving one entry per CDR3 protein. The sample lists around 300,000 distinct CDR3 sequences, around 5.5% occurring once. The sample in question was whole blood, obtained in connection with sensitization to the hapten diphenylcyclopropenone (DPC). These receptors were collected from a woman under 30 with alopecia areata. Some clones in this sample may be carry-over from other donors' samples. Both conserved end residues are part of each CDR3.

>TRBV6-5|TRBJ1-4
CASKGAGEKLFF
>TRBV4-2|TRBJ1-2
CASSQEALQGRHGYTF
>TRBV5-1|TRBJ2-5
CASSFAGPGPKEQETQYF
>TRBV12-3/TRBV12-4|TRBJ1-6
CASSATNNSPLHF
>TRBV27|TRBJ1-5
CASRSGYSNQPQHF
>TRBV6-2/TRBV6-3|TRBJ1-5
CASSFYPRTGGRQPQHF
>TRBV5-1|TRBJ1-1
CASSPGTTNTEAFF
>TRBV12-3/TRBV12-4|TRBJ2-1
CASSLMGGAWGEQFF
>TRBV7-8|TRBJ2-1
CASSLVGAPEGFF
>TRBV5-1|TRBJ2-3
CASSPGTIPTDTQYF
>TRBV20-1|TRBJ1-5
CSAVLIGSNQPQHF
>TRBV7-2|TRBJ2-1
CASSELFLYNEQFF
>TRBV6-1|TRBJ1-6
CASRREGGTMLNYNSPLHF
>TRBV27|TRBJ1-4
CASSLAGVVTNEKLFF
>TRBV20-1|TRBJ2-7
CSARDFRGRGRNEQYF
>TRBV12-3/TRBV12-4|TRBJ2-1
CASGLAGYNEQFF
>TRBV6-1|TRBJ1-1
CASTRDRGLTEAFF
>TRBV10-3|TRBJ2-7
CAISDIAGGAGAHSYEQYF
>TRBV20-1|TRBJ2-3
CSAMTSGGTDTQYF
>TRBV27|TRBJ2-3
CASRTDRTDTQYF
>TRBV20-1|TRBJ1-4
CSARGQGSANEKLFF
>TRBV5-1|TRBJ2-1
CASSFHKIPSGGSLGSYNEQFF
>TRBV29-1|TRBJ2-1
CSVEDRTSPLNEQFF
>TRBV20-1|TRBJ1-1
CSAKLGGTEAFF
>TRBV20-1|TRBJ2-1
CSARDPTTKVYNEQFF
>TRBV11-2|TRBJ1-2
CASSPLAGTTGRGYTF
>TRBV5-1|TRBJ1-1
CASSFMGPGTEAFF
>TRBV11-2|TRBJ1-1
CASTLPRRDEAFF
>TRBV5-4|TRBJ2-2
CASRNSADTGELFF
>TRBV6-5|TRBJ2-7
CASSYSPNPWGSRGKNDYEQYF
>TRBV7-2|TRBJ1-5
CASSWGKGPNQPQHF
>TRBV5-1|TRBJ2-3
CASSLELGTDTQYF
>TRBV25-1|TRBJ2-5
CASSVAIGPETQYF
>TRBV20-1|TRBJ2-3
CSASGLESTDTQYF
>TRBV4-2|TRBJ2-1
CASSHTDEQFF
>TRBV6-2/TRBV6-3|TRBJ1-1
CASSQRQATAIEAFF
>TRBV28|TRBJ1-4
CATRGAATNEKLFF
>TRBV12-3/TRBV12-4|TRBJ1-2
CASSLGTRSDYGYTF
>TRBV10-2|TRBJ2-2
CASSLLGTTGELFF
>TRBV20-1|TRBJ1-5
CSASKDASNQPQHF
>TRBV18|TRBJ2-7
CASSPPGTDRAWTYEQYF